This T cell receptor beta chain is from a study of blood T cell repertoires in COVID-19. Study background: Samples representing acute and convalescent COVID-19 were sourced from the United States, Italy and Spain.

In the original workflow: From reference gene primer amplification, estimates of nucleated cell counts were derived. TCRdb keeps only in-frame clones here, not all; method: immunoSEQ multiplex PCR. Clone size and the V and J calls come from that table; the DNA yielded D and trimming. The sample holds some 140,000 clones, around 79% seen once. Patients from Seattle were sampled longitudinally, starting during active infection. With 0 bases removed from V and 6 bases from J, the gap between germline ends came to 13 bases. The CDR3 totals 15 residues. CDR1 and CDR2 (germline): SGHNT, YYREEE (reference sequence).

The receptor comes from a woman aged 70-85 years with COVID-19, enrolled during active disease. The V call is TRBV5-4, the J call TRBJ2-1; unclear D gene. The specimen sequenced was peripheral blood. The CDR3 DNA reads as TGTGCCAGCAGCTTGGGCCGGCCAGAGGCCAATGAGCAGTTCTTC. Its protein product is CASSLGRPEANEQFF.